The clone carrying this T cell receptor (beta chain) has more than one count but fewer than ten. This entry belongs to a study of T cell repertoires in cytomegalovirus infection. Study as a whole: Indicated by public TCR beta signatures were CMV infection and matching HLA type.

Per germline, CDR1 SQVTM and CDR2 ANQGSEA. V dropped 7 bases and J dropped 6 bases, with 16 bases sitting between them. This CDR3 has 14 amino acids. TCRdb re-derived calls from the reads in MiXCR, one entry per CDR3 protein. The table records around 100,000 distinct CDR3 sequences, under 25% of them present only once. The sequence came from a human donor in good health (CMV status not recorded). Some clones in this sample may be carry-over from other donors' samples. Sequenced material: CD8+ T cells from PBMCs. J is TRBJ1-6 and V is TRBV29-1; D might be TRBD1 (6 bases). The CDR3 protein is CSAQMGGSNSPLHF. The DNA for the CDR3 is TGCAGCGCTCAGATGGGGGGCTCTAATTCACCCCTCCACTTT.